This TCR beta chain comes out of a study of blood T cell repertoires in COVID-19. In the study overall: The United States, Italy and Spain supplied acute and convalescent COVID-19 samples.

V dropped 5 bases and J dropped 11; count of bases not matched to a gene: 11. This CDR3 contains 15 residues. The V gene's germline CDR1 is MDHEN and CDR2 SYDVKM. This clone was counted a few times. In the original processing: Counts of nucleated cells, estimated from reference gene primer amplification, were obtained. TCRdb's table, derived via immunoSEQ multiplex PCR, lists solely in-frame clones and lacks some. D and trimming were read from the DNA, whereas the V and J calls and clone size are those reported in that table. The sample contains tens of thousands of clones, roughly three quarters of which appear only once.

Source material: peripheral blood. This sequence was found in a human donor in a cohort sampled during active COVID-19. V gene TRBV28 combines with J gene TRBJ1-5; 11 bases align to TRBD1. The CDR3 DNA sequence: TGTGCCAGCAGTGGGGATTTGGGGACAGGGGGATCCCAGCATTTT. Translated: CASSGDLGTGGSQHF. The full variable domain, with the rest looked up from reference TRBV28 and TRBJ1-5, is DVKVTQSSRYLVKRTGEKVFLECVQDMDHENMFWYRQDPGLGLRLIYFSYDVKMKEKGDIPEGYSVSREKKERFSLILESASTNQTSMYLCASSGDLGTGGSQHFGDGTRLSIL.